This T cell receptor beta chain was retrieved from a study of blood T cell repertoires in COVID-19. Overall study: Collection of acute and convalescent COVID-19 samples took place in the United States, Italy and Spain. Sample material is recorded as cDNA or gDNA derived from T cells, B-cell-depleted T cells, or PBMCs.

Per the original data handling: The authors estimated nucleated cell counts from reference gene primer amplification. The assay was immunoSEQ multiplex PCR, and TCRdb's table has in-frame clones only and misses some. Clone size and the V and J calls come from that table; the DNA yielded D and trimming. The table records over 150,000 clones, more than 80% of them present only once. The CDR3 sequence is 15 residues long. V lost 1 base, J lost 11 bases, and 6 bases stayed unmatched. Germline-derived CDR1 and CDR2 are LGHDT and YNNKEL (reference sequence). The sequence derives from a human donor in a cohort sampled during active COVID-19. V usage is TRBV3-1 (or the pseudogene TRBV3-2) and J usage is TRBJ2-1, with 12 positions matching TRBD2. The material sequenced was peripheral blood. The CDR3: CASSQVPLAGGQQFF. The CDR3 DNA is TGTGCCAGCAGCCAAGTCCCCCTAGCGGGGGGGCAGCAGTTCTTC.